This TCR beta chain was recovered during a study of cytomegalovirus exposure and HLA in healthy donors. On the study more broadly: Among 150 million to 200 million T cells, an earlier analysis found roughly 120 million unique TCR beta sequences. Clustering assigned about 79% of the approximately 400 genotyped donors to the Caucasian-associated ancestry cluster.

For this clone: Its target is unknown.

Trimming removed 1 base at V and 4 bases at J, with 11 bases between. This CDR3 contains 14 residues. Germline CDR1 and CDR2: SGHNT and YYREEE (reference sequence). Amplification used 60 Vbeta primers and 13 Jbeta primers. TCRdb's table, derived via immunoSEQ multiplex PCR, lists solely in-frame clones and lacks some. The table records 100,000 to 150,000 clones, approximately 78% of them present only once. Regarding the study as a whole: Information on immune exposure was restricted to one variable (CMV serostatus).

The chain combines TRBV5-4 with TRBJ1-1; possible D gene TRBD1, 5 bases. Sequences were obtained from PBMCs. This sequence originates from a man in his forties in good health and CMV-seronegative. The CDR3 is CASSLRGSSTEAFF. CDR3 in DNA: TGTGCCAGCAGCTTGAGGGGTAGCAGCACTGAAGCTTTCTTT.